These 13 T cell receptor beta chains were all obtained from the same sample, sequenced in a study of shared clonotypes between healthy human individuals (dated by TCRdb to between 2020 and 2021). Library method: the immunoSEQ multiplex PCR assay. The table comes from immuneACCESS by way of TCRdb, which keeps in-frame sequences with V and J called. Part of the clones is missing from these tables; in studies checked, under half for an unresolved V gene and the rest for unknown reasons. The sample has 2 million to 2.5 million clones on record, just under 95% of them singletons. 0.37% of the sample comes from the top ten. What was sequenced was naive CD4+ T cells from PBMCs. The sample's cell subset or site label, decoded: CD45RA+ positively selected. All receptors come from a man between 18 and 29 years old in good health. Some clones in this sample may be carry-over from other donors' samples.

The rearrangement joins TRBV27 to TRBJ2-1; 9 positions match TRBD2. The germline V gene has CDR1 MNHEY and CDR2 SMNVEV (reference sequence). The CDR3 runs to 14 residues. The V gene end was trimmed by 7 bases and the J gene end by 3 bases; junction bases not matched to a gene: 4. The CDR3 DNA sequence: TGTGCCAGCACCCGACTAGCGGACTACAATGAGCAGTTCTTC. It is translated as CASTRLADYNEQFF.

The chain is built from TRBV5-5 and TRBJ2-5; no clear D gene. The CDR3 spans 16 residues. V was clipped by 0 bases and J by 4 bases, with 16 bases between them. The germline V gene encodes CDR1 SGHKS and CDR2 YYEKEE (reference sequence). Here the CDR3 reads CASSLVPQEYLETQYF. The CDR3 region has the DNA TGTGCCAGCAGCTTGGTTCCCCAGGAGTACTTAGAGACCCAGTACTTC.

This clone came up once. The chain couples TRBV18 to TRBJ2-3, with TRBD2 matching 7 bases. The CDR3 consists of 14 residues. The V gene end was trimmed by 9 bases and the J gene end by 0 bases; junction bases not matched to a gene: 6. Per germline, CDR1 KGHSH and CDR2 LQKENI. The CDR3 nucleotides are TGTGCCAGTACCCTAGCGGATAGCACAGATACGCAGTATTTT. This translates into CASTLADSTDTQYF.

Concerning this clone itself: This specimen includes other DNA sequences encoding the same CDR3. The rearrangement uses TRBV5-1 and TRBJ1-5; D gene unclear. Between the trimmed V and J ends, which lost 0 bases and 2 bases, there was a span of 6 bases. This CDR3 is built from 14 residues. CDR1 and CDR2 from the germline V gene are SGHRS and YFSETQ. Here the CDR3 DNA reads TGCGCCAGCAGCTTGGACAGTGGCAATCAGCCCCAGCATTTT. Translating it yields CASSLDSGNQPQHF. Filled out from reference TRBV5-1 and TRBJ1-5, the complete variable domain reads KAGVTQTPRYLIKTRGQQVTLSCSPISGHRSVSWYQQTPGQGLQFLFEYFSETQRNKGNFPGRFSGRQFSNSRSEMNVSTLELGDSALYLCASSLDSGNQPQHFGDGTRLSIL.

The genes are TRBV7-9 and TRBJ2-3; D possibly corresponds to TRBD1 (5 bases). V was trimmed by 5 bases and J by 0 bases, leaving 15 bases between them. CDR1 is SEHNR and CDR2 is FQNEAQ in the germline V gene (reference sequence). The CDR3 runs 16 residues. The CDR3 is CASSQFGALSTDTQYF. CDR3 DNA sequence: TGTGCCAGCAGCCAGTTTGGGGCACTAAGCACAGATACGCAGTATTTT.

The chain has TRBV7-9 and TRBJ2-7; 9 nucleotides align to TRBD1. The trim removed 4 bases at V and 3 bases at J, leaving 4 bases unmatched. Germline loops: CDR1 SEHNR, CDR2 FQNEAQ (reference sequence). The CDR3 spans 14 residues. The CDR3 sequence: CASSSQGAIYEQYF. CDR3 sequence (DNA): TGTGCCAGCAGCTCACAGGGGGCGATCTACGAGCAGTACTTC.

The rearrangement joins TRBV7-2 to TRBJ2-5; tentative D call: TRBD2 (6 bases). The CDR3 runs 14 residues. CDR1 is SGHTA, CDR2 FQGNSA, per germline. Between the trimmed V and J ends, which lost 2 bases and 5 bases, there was a span of 12 bases. In DNA form, the CDR3 reads TGTGCCAGCAGCTTAAGGACTATCGGGGAGACCCAGTACTTC. It codes for CASSLRTIGETQYF.

V and J are TRBV7-3 and TRBJ2-2; 7 bases are shared with TRBD2. Germline values: CDR1 SGHTA, CDR2 FQGTGA. The CDR3 loop spans 15 amino acids. Trimming cost V 5 bases and J 5 bases; bases outside gene matches: 8. The CDR3 spells CASSPSRESTGELFF. In DNA, the CDR3 is TGTGCCAGCAGCCCTTCGCGGGAGAGTACCGGGGAGCTGTTTTTT.

The chain uses TRBV25-1 and TRBJ2-3; D gene uncertain. The CDR3 is made up of 15 amino acids. The V and J ends lost 4 bases and 3 bases respectively, with 14 bases between them. The germline gives CDR1 MGHDK, CDR2 SYGVNS. Written as DNA, the CDR3 is TGTGCCAGCAGTGCTGGCTCCATTAGAACAGATACGCAGTATTTT. It codes for CASSAGSIRTDTQYF.

The chain combines TRBV28 with TRBJ2-1, with a weak D call TRBD1 (6 bases). The germline V and J ends were trimmed by 6 bases and 0 bases, with 12 bases remaining between them. The CDR3 consists of 15 residues. The germline V gene encodes CDR1 MDHEN and CDR2 SYDVKM. The CDR3 bases are TGTGCCAGCAGAGGACAGACCTACTCCTACAATGAGCAGTTCTTC. Protein product: CASRGQTYSYNEQFF. Based on the CDR3 plus reference TRBV28 and TRBJ2-1, the full variable domain is DVKVTQSSRYLVKRTGEKVFLECVQDMDHENMFWYRQDPGLGLRLIYFSYDVKMKEKGDIPEGYSVSREKKERFSLILESASTNQTSMYLCASRGQTYSYNEQFFGPGTRLTVL.

The V call is TRBV29-1, the J call TRBJ1-2, with unresolved D. In germline, CDR1 is SQVTM, CDR2 ANQGSEA. The V end was cut by 1 base, the J end by 4 bases, with 10 bases between. The CDR3 length is 13 residues. Here the CDR3 reads CSVEGTLRYGYTF. The CDR3 coding sequence is TGCAGCGTTGAAGGGACGCTGCGCTATGGCTACACCTTC.

This rearrangement joins TRBV5-5 to TRBJ1-1; 7 bases line up with TRBD1. The CDR3 loop spans 15 amino acids. Germline loops: CDR1 SGHKS, CDR2 YYEKEE (reference sequence). V shed 3 bases and J 0 bases; nucleotides not matched to a gene: 5. In DNA, the CDR3 is TGTGCCAGCAGCTGGGGGACAGTCATGAACACTGAAGCTTTCTTT. Translating gives CASSWGTVMNTEAFF.

The sample holds many counts of this clone. J is TRBJ2-1 and V is TRBV28, with 7 positions matching TRBD1. CDR1 is MDHEN, CDR2 SYDVKM, per germline. V lost 4 bases to trimming and J lost 8 bases; unmatched junction nucleotides: 11. CDR3 length: 15 residues. The CDR3 DNA sequence: TGTGCCAGCAGTTCACAGGGGTTGGTGAGTGATGAGCAGTTCTTC. Translated: CASSSQGLVSDEQFF.